Sequencing of this T cell receptor (beta chain) was carried out in a study of blood T cell repertoires in COVID-19. This clone was observed once. TCRdb's copy holds only in-frame clones and misses some; the assay was immunoSEQ multiplex PCR. The sample consists of tens of thousands of clones, 75% to 85% of them appearing once. This CDR3 has 12 residues. V lost 4 bases to trimming and J lost 8 bases, with 10 bases between them. The V gene's germline CDR1 is SGHNT and CDR2 YYREEE (reference sequence). This TCR derives from an older man with acute or convalescent COVID-19. The chain couples TRBV5-4 to TRBJ1-5, with D possibly being TRBD1 (6 bases). Sample: peripheral blood. The CDR3, as DNA: TGTGCCAGCAGCATTAACAGGGAGCCCCAGCATTTT. Protein sequence: CASSINREPQHF.